This T cell receptor beta chain originates from a study of blood T cell repertoires in COVID-19. The protocol was immunoSEQ multiplex PCR, while the TCRdb copy is restricted to in-frame clones and leaves out a portion. The data show about 200,000 clones, 85% seen once. V was cut by 0 bases and J by 5 bases, with 11 bases left in between. The CDR3 loop spans 15 amino acids. Germline CDR1 is LGHNA and CDR2 is YSLEER. Sample: peripheral blood. This receptor was taken from a woman of 80 years or more with acute or convalescent COVID-19. This chain joins TRBV4-3 and TRBJ2-4; D remains ambiguous. The CDR3 sequence: CASSQDRQAENIQYF. The CDR3 DNA is TGCGCCAGCAGCCAAGATCGGCAGGCAGAAAACATTCAGTACTTC.